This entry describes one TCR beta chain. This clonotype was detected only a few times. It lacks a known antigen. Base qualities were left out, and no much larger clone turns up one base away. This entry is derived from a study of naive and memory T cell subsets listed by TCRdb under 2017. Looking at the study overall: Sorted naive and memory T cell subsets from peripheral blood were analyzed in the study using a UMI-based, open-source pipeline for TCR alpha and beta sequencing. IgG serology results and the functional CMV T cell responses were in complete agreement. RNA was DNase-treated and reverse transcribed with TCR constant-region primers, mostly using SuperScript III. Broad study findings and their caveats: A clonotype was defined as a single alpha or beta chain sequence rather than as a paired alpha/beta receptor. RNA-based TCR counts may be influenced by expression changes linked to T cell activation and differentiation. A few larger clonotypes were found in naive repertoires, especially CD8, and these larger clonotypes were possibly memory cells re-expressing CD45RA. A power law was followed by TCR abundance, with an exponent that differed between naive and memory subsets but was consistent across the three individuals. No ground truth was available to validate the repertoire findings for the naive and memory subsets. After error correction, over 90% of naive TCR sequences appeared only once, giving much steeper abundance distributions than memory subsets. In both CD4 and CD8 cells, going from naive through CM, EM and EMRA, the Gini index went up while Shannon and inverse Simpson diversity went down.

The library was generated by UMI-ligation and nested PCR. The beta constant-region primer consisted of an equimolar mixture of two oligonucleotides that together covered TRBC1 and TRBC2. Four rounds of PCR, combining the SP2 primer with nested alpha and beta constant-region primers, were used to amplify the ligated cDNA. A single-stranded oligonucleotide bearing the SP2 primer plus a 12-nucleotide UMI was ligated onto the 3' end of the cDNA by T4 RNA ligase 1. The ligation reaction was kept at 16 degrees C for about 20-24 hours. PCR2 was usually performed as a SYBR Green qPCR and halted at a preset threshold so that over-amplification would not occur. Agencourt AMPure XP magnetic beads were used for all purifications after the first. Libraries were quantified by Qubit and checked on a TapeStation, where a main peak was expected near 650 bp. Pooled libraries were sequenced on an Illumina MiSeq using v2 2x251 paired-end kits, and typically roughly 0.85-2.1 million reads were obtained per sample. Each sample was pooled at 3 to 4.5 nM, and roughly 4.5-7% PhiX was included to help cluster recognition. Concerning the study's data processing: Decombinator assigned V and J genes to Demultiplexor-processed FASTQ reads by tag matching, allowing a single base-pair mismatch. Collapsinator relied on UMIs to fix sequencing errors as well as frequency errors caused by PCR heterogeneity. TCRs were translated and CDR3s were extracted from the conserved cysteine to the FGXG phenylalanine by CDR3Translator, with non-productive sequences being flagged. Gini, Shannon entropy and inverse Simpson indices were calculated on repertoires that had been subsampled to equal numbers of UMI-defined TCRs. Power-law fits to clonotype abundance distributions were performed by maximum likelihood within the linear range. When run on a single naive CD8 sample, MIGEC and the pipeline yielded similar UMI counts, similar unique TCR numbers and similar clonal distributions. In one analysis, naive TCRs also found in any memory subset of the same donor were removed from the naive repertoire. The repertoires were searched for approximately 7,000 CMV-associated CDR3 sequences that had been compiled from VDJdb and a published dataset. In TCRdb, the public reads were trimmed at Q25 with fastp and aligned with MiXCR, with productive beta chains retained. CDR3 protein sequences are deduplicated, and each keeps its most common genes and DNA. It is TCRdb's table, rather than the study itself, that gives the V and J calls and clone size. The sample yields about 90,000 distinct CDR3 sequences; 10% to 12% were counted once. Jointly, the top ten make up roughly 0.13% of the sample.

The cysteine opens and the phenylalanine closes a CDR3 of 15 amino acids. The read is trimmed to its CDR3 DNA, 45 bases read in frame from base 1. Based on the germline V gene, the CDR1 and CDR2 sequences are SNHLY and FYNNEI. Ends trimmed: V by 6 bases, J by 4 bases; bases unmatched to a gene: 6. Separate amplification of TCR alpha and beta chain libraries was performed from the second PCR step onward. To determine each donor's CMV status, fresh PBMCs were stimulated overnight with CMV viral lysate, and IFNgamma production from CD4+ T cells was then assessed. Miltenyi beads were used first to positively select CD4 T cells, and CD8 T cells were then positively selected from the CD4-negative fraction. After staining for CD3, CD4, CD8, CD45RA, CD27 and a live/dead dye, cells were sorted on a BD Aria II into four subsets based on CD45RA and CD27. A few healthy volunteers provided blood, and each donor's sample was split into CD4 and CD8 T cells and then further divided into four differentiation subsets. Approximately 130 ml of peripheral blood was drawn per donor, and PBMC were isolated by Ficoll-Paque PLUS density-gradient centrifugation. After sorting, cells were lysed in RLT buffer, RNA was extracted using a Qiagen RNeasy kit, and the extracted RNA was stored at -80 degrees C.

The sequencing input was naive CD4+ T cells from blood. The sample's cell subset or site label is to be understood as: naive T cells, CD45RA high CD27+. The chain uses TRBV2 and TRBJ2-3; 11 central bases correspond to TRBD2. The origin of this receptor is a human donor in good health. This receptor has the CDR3 CASSRTSGHADTQYF. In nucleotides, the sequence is TGTGCCAGCAGCCGGACTAGCGGGCACGCAGATACGCAGTATTTT.